This entry lists 23 T cell receptor beta chains sequenced from one sample in a study of spatial heterogeneity in lung cancer. TCRdb recomputed calls from the 5' RACE reads with MiXCR, one row per CDR3 protein. The sample lists fewer than 60,000 distinct CDR3 sequences; less than 9% were seen once. Time point indicated: blood at routine non-recurrence follow-up after resection. In each case, whole RNA from tumor, nontumor lung or frozen PBMC was sequenced unsorted. This material consisted of PBMCs, taken at follow-up. The receptors derive from a female donor with early-stage non-small cell lung cancer.

This clonotype was seen repeatedly, ten times or more. The V and J genes are TRBV2 and TRBJ1-1; D is possibly TRBD1 (5 bases). The CDR3 contains 12 residues. Germline CDR1 and CDR2: SNHLY and FYNNEI. Trimming cost V 5 bases and J 10 bases, with 14 bases left between them. CDR3 sequence reads: CASSPGRDGAFF. The CDR3 nucleotides are TGTGCCAGCAGTCCCGGACGGGACGGAGCTTTCTTT. Together with reference TRBV2 and TRBJ1-1, the CDR3 gives the full variable domain: EPEVTQTPSHQVTQMGQEVILRCVPISNHLYFYWYRQILGQKVEFLVSFYNNEISEKSEIFDDQFSVERPDGSNFTLKIRSTKLEDSAMYFCASSPGRDGAFFGQGTRLTVV.

The rearrangement links TRBV7-3 to TRBJ2-7, with D hard to call. This CDR3 comprises 12 residues. V was pared by 11 bases and J by 3 bases, with 14 bases between. Looked up from germline, CDR1 is SGHTA and CDR2 is FQGTGA. In nucleotides, the CDR3 is TGTGCCGGAGAGGATGAGGACTACGAGCAGTACTTC. Translation gives CAGEDEDYEQYF.

V and J are TRBV18 and TRBJ1-2, with 9 bases lining up with TRBD1. The CDR3 has 18 amino acids. The germline V gene encodes CDR1 KGHSH and CDR2 LQKENI. The V and J ends lost 3 bases and 5 bases, in that order; junction bases with no gene match: 16. CDR3 DNA: TGTGCCAGCTCACCCGTCCCGGGACAGGGCACGGTTATTTATGGCTACACCTTC. Protein sequence: CASSPVPGQGTVIYGYTF. The full variable domain, with the rest looked up from reference TRBV18 and TRBJ1-2, is NAGVMQNPRHLVRRRGQEARLRCSPMKGHSHVYWYRQLPEEGLKFMVYLQKENIIDESGMPKERFSAEFPKEGPSILRIQQVVRGDSAAYFCASSPVPGQGTVIYGYTFGSGTRLTVV.

This clonotype has a count of ten or more. The chain combines TRBV11-2 with TRBJ1-5; 9 bases map to TRBD1. The CDR3 has 16 amino acids. Losses at the gene ends were 1 base for V and 4 bases for J; bases not matched to a gene: 5. Germline V gene data show CDR1 as SGHAT and CDR2 as FQNNGV. The CDR3 sequence is CASSLGQGDLNQPQHF. The CDR3 DNA is TGTGCCAGCAGCTTAGGACAGGGGGATTTAAATCAGCCCCAGCATTTT. Variable domain in full (rest from reference TRBV11-2 and TRBJ1-5): EAGVAQSPRYKIIEKRQSVAFWCNPISGHATLYWYQQILGQGPKLLIQFQNNGVVDDSQLPKDRFSAERLKGVDSTLKIQPAKLEDSAVYLCASSLGQGDLNQPQHFGDGTRLSIL.

This chain links TRBV11-2 with TRBJ2-5; D tentatively fits TRBD1 or TRBD2 (6 bases each). V was trimmed by 11 bases and J by 4 bases, leaving 20 bases between them. The CDR3 consists of 14 residues. Germline V gene lookup returns CDR1 SGHAT and CDR2 FQNNGV. CDR3 sequence reads: CASPGVGRGETQYF. CDR3 DNA sequence: TGTGCCTCCCCGGGGGTTGGCAGGGGAGAGACCCAGTACTTC.

The table lists this clonotype with many counts. This chain connects TRBV20-1 to TRBJ1-1; D possibly corresponds to TRBD1 (5 bases). Deletions cut 1 base from V and 6 bases from J, with 9 bases between. Per the germline V gene, CDR1 is DFQATT and CDR2 is SNEGSKA (reference sequence). The CDR3 length is 12 residues. DNA of the CDR3: TGCAGTGCTAGAGTCGTAGGGGCTGAAGCTTTCTTT. Translating gives CSARVVGAEAFF.

In this sample, this clonotype turned up many times. The rearrangement uses TRBV18 and TRBJ2-5; D not certain. Germline V CDR1 and CDR2: KGHSH, LQKENI. Trimming pared 0 bases from V and 4 bases from J, leaving 12 bases between. This CDR3 is 15 amino acids long. The CDR3 DNA reads as TGTGCCAGCTCACCACCGGGTTCCCGAGTAGAGACCCAGTACTTC. This gives the protein CASSPPGSRVETQYF. The full variable domain, its missing parts supplied by reference TRBV18 and TRBJ2-5, is NAGVMQNPRHLVRRRGQEARLRCSPMKGHSHVYWYRQLPEEGLKFMVYLQKENIIDESGMPKERFSAEFPKEGPSILRIQQVVRGDSAAYFCASSPPGSRVETQYFGPGTRLLVL.

This clonotype was seen a few times. The rearrangement joins TRBV7-2 to TRBJ2-5; 7 nucleotides match TRBD1. V shed 1 base, J shed 1 base, and the junction held 6 bases outside the gene matches. The CDR3 covers 16 residues. Germline V gene lookup returns CDR1 SGHTA and CDR2 FQGNSA. CDR3 protein: CASSLGRGGSQETQYF. The DNA for the CDR3 is TGTGCCAGCAGCTTAGGGCGAGGGGGCTCCCAAGAGACCCAGTACTTC.

This clonotype occurred a few times. The chain carries TRBV2 and TRBJ2-5; D is ambiguous. Per germline, CDR1 SNHLY and CDR2 FYNNEI. V shed 3 bases and J shed 3 bases, with 8 bases lying between them. The CDR3 runs to 13 residues. The CDR3 reads CASSDSGKETQYF. The DNA of the CDR3 is TGTGCCAGCAGTGACTCTGGTAAAGAGACCCAGTACTTC.

DNA for the CDR3: TGTGCCAGCAGCCGGACAGGGACTTACAATGAGCAGTTCTTC. Translating it yields CASSRTGTYNEQFF. The V gene is TRBV9, the J gene TRBJ2-1; 8 positions agree with TRBD1. With V trimmed by 4 bases and J by 4 bases, 4 bases remained unmatched. This CDR3 has 14 residues. Germline V gene data show CDR1 as SGDLS and CDR2 as YYNGEE.

This clonotype was detected only a few times. The chain uses TRBV5-1 and TRBJ1-4; no definite D call. CDR3 length: 14 amino acids. Trimming shortened V by 1 base and J by 3 bases, and 7 bases separated the two germline ends. Germline CDR1 and CDR2: SGHRS and YFSETQ. CDR3 DNA sequence: TGCGCCAGCAGCTTGTCGGCGTCTAATGAAAAACTGTTTTTT. Its translation: CASSLSASNEKLFF. Full variable domain (rest looked up from reference TRBV5-1 and TRBJ1-4): KAGVTQTPRYLIKTRGQQVTLSCSPISGHRSVSWYQQTPGQGLQFLFEYFSETQRNKGNFPGRFSGRQFSNSRSEMNVSTLELGDSALYLCASSLSASNEKLFFGSGTQLSVL.

In this sample, this clonotype turned up a few times. J is TRBJ2-7 and V is TRBV20-1; no firm D call. The germline CDR1 and CDR2 sequences are DFQATT and SNEGSKA (reference sequence). V lost 2 bases, J lost 0 bases, and 8 bases lay in between. There are 13 residues in the CDR3. The CDR3 DNA reads TGCAGTGCTAGACAGGAGAACTCCTACGAGCAGTACTTC. It specifies CSARQENSYEQYF.

This clonotype was counted many times. The chain links TRBV5-1 to TRBJ1-5; a weak D match, TRBD1 (5 bases). V was pared by 7 bases and J by 0 bases, with 17 bases between. The CDR3 sequence is 16 residues long. CDR1 and CDR2 (germline): SGHRS, YFSETQ. This CDR3 reads CASSPGDQYSNQPQHF. The CDR3 nucleotides are TGCGCCAGCTCCCCGGGGGACCAGTATAGCAATCAGCCCCAGCATTTT.

This clonotype was seen a handful of times. V usage is TRBV18 and J usage is TRBJ2-3; D might be TRBD2 (5 bases). Trimming cost V 3 bases and J 6 bases, with 16 bases left between them. Per germline, CDR1 KGHSH and CDR2 LQKENI. CDR3 length equals 15 residues. CDR3 in amino acids: CASSPPSGIGDTQYF. DNA of the CDR3: TGTGCCAGCTCACCCCCTTCGGGGATAGGGGATACGCAGTATTTT. Full variable domain (missing parts from reference TRBV18 and TRBJ2-3): NAGVMQNPRHLVRRRGQEARLRCSPMKGHSHVYWYRQLPEEGLKFMVYLQKENIIDESGMPKERFSAEFPKEGPSILRIQQVVRGDSAAYFCASSPPSGIGDTQYFGPGTRLTVL.

CDR3 sequence reads: CASRSQGGGTDTQYF. CDR3 nucleotide sequence: TGTGCCAGCCGAAGCCAGGGGGGAGGCACAGATACGCAGTATTTT. The rearrangement joins TRBV5-6 to TRBJ2-3; D is possibly TRBD1 (7 bases). This CDR3 region has 15 residues. V was cut by 7 bases and J by 1 base, with 16 bases left in between. Per the germline V gene, CDR1 is SGHDT and CDR2 is YYEEEE.

This clonotype was detected only a few times. J is TRBJ2-3 and V is TRBV14, with 10 bases aligning to TRBD2. This CDR3 region has 16 residues. Germline V CDR1 and CDR2: SGHDN, FVKESK. V dropped 2 bases and J dropped 0; count of bases not matched to a gene: 2. CDR3 residues: CASSQTSGVSTDTQYF. The CDR3 bases are TGTGCCAGCAGCCAAACTAGCGGGGTTAGCACAGATACGCAGTATTTT.

This clonotype showed up many times. This chain connects TRBV5-1 to TRBJ2-5, with 8 bases that match TRBD2. Germline CDR1 and CDR2: SGHRS and YFSETQ. The length of the CDR3 is 15 residues. The junction had 5 bases not matched to a gene; V was cut back by 4 bases and J by 0 bases. This chain's CDR3 is CASSQSGGNQETQYF. The CDR3 DNA follows: TGCGCCAGCAGCCAAAGCGGGGGTAACCAAGAGACCCAGTACTTC.

The CDR3 is CASSQDYSPLHF. The CDR3 DNA reads TGTGCCAGCAGCCAAGATTATTCACCCCTCCACTTT. This chain uses TRBV3-1 with TRBJ1-6; D unresolved. CDR1 LGHDT and CDR2 YNNKEL come from the germline V gene (reference sequence). Trimming removed 0 bases at V and 8 bases at J, with 2 bases between. This CDR3 region has 12 residues.

This clonotype was detected many times. This chain links TRBV4-1 with TRBJ2-2; D remains ambiguous. Trimming removed 3 bases at V and 0 bases at J, with 8 bases between. This CDR3 spans 15 amino acids. Germline loops: CDR1 MGHRA, CDR2 YSYEKL. CDR3 in amino acids: CASSQPWTNTGELFF. Written as DNA, the CDR3 is TGCGCCAGCAGCCAGCCCTGGACGAACACCGGGGAGCTGTTTTTT.

A few counts support this clonotype. The chain joins TRBV24-1 to TRBJ2-1, with TRBD1 matching 7 bases. V lost 11 bases to trimming and J lost 6 bases; unmatched junction nucleotides: 9. Germline V gives CDR1 KGHDR, CDR2 SFDVKD. The CDR3 consists of 13 residues. CDR3 DNA sequence: TGTGCCATACAGGGGTCCCCTTCCAATGAGCAGTTCTTC. Encoded protein: CAIQGSPSNEQFF.

In regard to this clonotype: Its ends do not fully match the called genes, so a read error is possible. CDR3 in DNA: TGTGTCAGCTCACCAGGGGATACGCAGTATTTT. Its translation: CVSSPGDTQYF. This chain joins TRBV18 and TRBJ2-3, with D perhaps TRBD1 (5 bases). In germline, CDR1 is KGHSH, CDR2 LQKENI. The CDR3 has 11 residues.

This clonotype was picked up a small number of times. The chain uses TRBV6-1 and TRBJ1-1; TRBD1 might be the D (6 bases). The V end lost 7 bases, the J end lost 5 bases, and 23 bases lay between the germline ends. The V gene's germline CDR1 is MNHNS and CDR2 SASEGT. The length of the CDR3 is 16 residues. The CDR3 nucleotides are TGTGCCAGCACCCACCTAAGGGGGGGCGTTTTAACTGAAGCTTTCTTT. It encodes CASTHLRGGVLTEAFF.

This clonotype was seen repeatedly, ten times or more. The J gene is TRBJ2-3, the V gene TRBV18, with TRBD1 identical over 9 bases. J lost 0 bases, V lost 3 bases, and 1 base had no gene match. The CDR3 has 15 amino acids. The germline V gene encodes CDR1 KGHSH and CDR2 LQKENI. The CDR3 sequence is CASSPDRGSTDTQYF. In DNA, the CDR3 is TGTGCCAGCTCACCGGACAGGGGTAGCACAGATACGCAGTATTTT. Full variable domain (rest looked up from reference TRBV18 and TRBJ2-3): NAGVMQNPRHLVRRRGQEARLRCSPMKGHSHVYWYRQLPEEGLKFMVYLQKENIIDESGMPKERFSAEFPKEGPSILRIQQVVRGDSAAYFCASSPDRGSTDTQYFGPGTRLTVL.